A single sample gave rise to the 27 T cell receptor beta chains below, sequenced in a study of blood T cell repertoires in COVID-19. Repertoires were generated with immunoSEQ multiplex PCR, while TCRdb's copy carries only in-frame clones and drops some. The sample has around 250,000 clones; roughly 86% are singletons. Sequenced sample: PBMCs or T cells enriched from blood (not recorded which). These TCRs come from a woman aged 45 to 65 who had recovered from COVID-19.

The chain links TRBV4-3 to TRBJ2-3; D is possibly TRBD1 (5 bases). Trimming stripped 0 bases from V and 4 bases from J, with 11 bases between. This CDR3 region has 15 residues. Germline values: CDR1 LGHNA, CDR2 YSLEER. The CDR3 DNA reads as TGCGCCAGCAGCCAAGAAGGCAGGGCGGCAGATACGCAGTATTTT. Translated, it gives CASSQEGRAADTQYF.

About this clone itself: This CDR3 is also generated by other DNA sequences in the sample. V gene TRBV30 combines with J gene TRBJ1-1; D might be TRBD1 (6 bases). The ends were cut back, 3 bases at V and 0 bases at J, with 8 bases in the middle. The CDR3 spans 13 residues. The germline gives CDR1 GTSNPN, CDR2 SVGIG (reference sequence). The CDR3 loop is CAWSGQLNTEAFF. Written as DNA, the CDR3 is TGTGCCTGGAGCGGACAGTTGAACACTGAAGCTTTCTTT.

This chain connects TRBV5-8 to TRBJ2-1; D is undetermined. CDR3 size: 11 residues. The V and J ends lost 6 bases and 10 bases respectively, with 11 bases between them. The germline CDR1 and CDR2 sequences are SGHTS and YDEGEE. CDR3 residues: CASTLRVEQFF. CDR3 bases: TGTGCCAGCACCCTCCGCGTAGAGCAGTTCTTC.

The V and J genes are TRBV12-3 or TRBV12-4 and TRBJ2-7; the D gene is possibly TRBD2 (5 bases). V was pared by 6 bases and J by 2 bases, with 11 bases between. The CDR3 runs to 13 residues. CDR3: CASSFGETYEQYF. For the CDR3, the DNA is TGTGCCAGCAGCTTCGGGGAGACCTACGAGCAGTACTTC.

The sample holds a few counts of this clone. The chain joins TRBV12-1 to TRBJ2-1; the listed D gene, TRBD2, was not tested against the DNA. TRBV12-1 is marked as a pseudogene. The CDR3 is 17 residues long. CDR3 nucleotide sequence: TGTGCCAGCAGCTTCGGGACTAGCGGGAGGATCTACAATGAGCAGTTCTTC. The encoded protein is CASSFGTSGRIYNEQFF.

CDR3 coding DNA: TGTGCCAGCACAGAATCGGGACTAGGGTTCTCCGAGCAGTACTTC. As protein: CASTESGLGFSEQYF. The rearrangement uses TRBV2 and TRBJ2-7; 8 bases are shared with TRBD2. CDR1 and CDR2 (germline): SNHLY, FYNNEI. This CDR3 comprises 15 residues. V lost 7 bases and J lost 6; bases outside the gene matches: 14.

The chain joins TRBV28 to TRBJ1-4, with D uncertain. Trimming took off 7 bases at V and 10 bases at J, with 13 bases between the two ends. Germline V lookup: CDR1 MDHEN, CDR2 SYDVKM. The length of the CDR3 is 12 residues. CDR3 region: CASIGDRGKLFF. As DNA, the CDR3 is TGTGCCAGCATAGGAGACCGGGGAAAACTGTTTTTT.

The V and J genes are TRBV28 and TRBJ1-5; D ambiguous. The CDR3 runs 13 residues. The germline V and J ends were trimmed by 6 bases and 5 bases, with 11 bases remaining between them. CDR1 is MDHEN and CDR2 is SYDVKM in the germline V gene. The CDR3, as DNA: TGTGCCAGCAGCCCCCTCAGCGATCAGCCCCAGCATTTT. It encodes CASSPLSDQPQHF.

This chain links TRBV7-9 with TRBJ2-5; TRBD1 matches at 7 bases. The CDR3 runs to 15 residues. V shed 5 bases, J shed 1 base, and the junction held 7 bases outside the gene matches. Germline V gene data show CDR1 as SEHNR and CDR2 as FQNEAQ (reference sequence). The CDR3 is CASSPVDRTQETQYF. CDR3 coding DNA: TGTGCCAGCAGCCCAGTGGACAGGACCCAAGAGACCCAGTACTTC.

Only one count was recorded for this clone. V gene TRBV5-4 combines with J gene TRBJ1-4; D is unclear. Trimming took 0 bases from V and 0 from J, leaving 12 bases between them. This CDR3 region has 17 residues. The V gene's germline CDR1 is SGHNT and CDR2 YYREEE (reference sequence). The CDR3 reads CASSLGPFSATNEKLFF. CDR3 DNA: TGTGCCAGCAGCTTGGGTCCTTTTTCGGCAACTAATGAAAAACTGTTTTTT.

Worth noting for this clone: The junction and the germline gene differ at one end; a read error may be behind it. The chain links TRBV18 to TRBJ1-4, with D uncertain. The germline V gene has CDR1 KGHSH and CDR2 LQKENI. CDR3 size: 12 residues. As DNA, the CDR3 is TGTGCCAGCTCACGAACTTATGAAAAACTGTTTTTT. Translated, it gives CASSRTYEKLFF.

V gene TRBV6-5 combines with J gene TRBJ2-2; 10 positions agree with TRBD1. Germline CDR1 MNHEY, CDR2 SVGAGI. Trimming cost V 8 bases and J 4 bases; bases outside gene matches: 7. The length of the CDR3 is 15 residues. CDR3 sequence: CASAFDRGRTGELFF. As DNA, the CDR3 is TGTGCCAGCGCCTTTGACAGGGGGCGCACCGGGGAGCTGTTTTTT.

This chain links TRBV7-9 with TRBJ1-1; D not certain. The CDR3 runs 15 residues. Deletions cut 4 bases from V and 0 bases from J, with 12 bases between. The germline CDR1 and CDR2 sequences are SEHNR and FQNEAQ (reference sequence). Here the CDR3 reads CASSSGGEVNTEAFF. The CDR3 DNA reads as TGTGCCAGCAGCTCAGGCGGGGAGGTGAACACTGAAGCTTTCTTT.

This clone was seen a few times. The chain carries TRBV3-1 (or the pseudogene TRBV3-2) and TRBJ1-5, with 11 bases that match TRBD1. Germline CDR1 LGHDT, CDR2 YNNKEL (reference sequence). This CDR3 comprises 13 residues. The V segment lost 5 bases and the J segment 7 bases; nucleotides outside the gene matches: 1. The CDR3: CASSGTGGQPQHF. The CDR3 coding sequence is TGTGCCAGCAGCGGGACAGGGGGACAGCCCCAGCATTTT.

This clone was observed once. The chain combines TRBV6-5 with TRBJ1-3, with D uncertain. This CDR3 has 14 amino acids. Trimming took off 6 bases at V and 4 bases at J, with 13 bases between the two ends. Germline CDR1 and CDR2: MNHEY and SVGAGI. CDR3 bases: TGTGCCAGCAGGGCCGTCCCAAAGGGAAACACCATATATTTT. It encodes CASRAVPKGNTIYF.

V and J are TRBV5-1 and TRBJ1-3; no firm D call. Trimming shortened V by 0 bases and J by 0 bases, and 13 bases separated the two germline ends. CDR3 length: 17 amino acids. Germline V gene sequence: CDR1 SGHRS, CDR2 YFSETQ. CDR3 in DNA: TGCGCCAGCAGCTTGGTGGGCGTCTCGAACTCTGGAAACACCATATATTTT. The encoded protein is CASSLVGVSNSGNTIYF.

For the CDR3, the DNA is TGTGCCAGCAGACGGAATATCGGGGGGACAGGGCAGGTGGCTTTCTTT. As protein: CASRRNIGGTGQVAFF. The rearrangement joins TRBV27 to TRBJ1-1; 9 bases line up with TRBD1. Trimming at V came to 6 bases and at J to 11 bases, leaving 19 bases not matched to a gene. Germline V gene sequence: CDR1 MNHEY, CDR2 SMNVEV (reference sequence). The CDR3 sequence is 16 residues long.

The chain links TRBV7-3 to TRBJ2-1; 12 nucleotides agree with TRBD2. V shed 5 bases, J shed 10 bases, and the junction held 9 bases outside the gene matches. Germline CDR1 and CDR2: SGHTA and FQGTGA. This CDR3 region has 15 residues. The DNA for the CDR3 is TGTGCCAGCAGCACGACTAGCGGGAGAACAGGAGAGCAGTTCTTC. Protein sequence: CASSTTSGRTGEQFF.

This clone has just one count. This chain joins TRBV7-9 and TRBJ2-1; maybe TRBD2 (5 bases). Trimming took off 3 bases at V and 6 bases at J, with 21 bases between the two ends. Germline CDR1 SEHNR, CDR2 FQNEAQ (reference sequence). This CDR3 has 17 amino acids. For the CDR3, the DNA is TGTGCCAGCAGCTTGGCTCTAGCTTATTCTCTTGTCAATGAGCAGTTCTTC. Translated: CASSLALAYSLVNEQFF.

This clone was picked up a small number of times. This sequence joins TRBV27 and TRBJ1-1; 7 nucleotides match TRBD1. The CDR3 runs 13 residues. Germline V gene sequence: CDR1 MNHEY, CDR2 SMNVEV (reference sequence). J lost 11 bases, V lost 3 bases, and 9 bases had no gene match. The chain's CDR3 is CASSLSVGRGAFF. CDR3 DNA sequence: TGTGCCAGCAGTTTGTCGGTCGGCAGGGGGGCTTTCTTT.

The chain's CDR3 is CATSDSTGSNIQYF. CDR3 bases: TGTGCCACCAGTGACTCGACAGGGTCGAACATTCAGTACTTC. J is TRBJ2-4 and V is TRBV24-1; 7 bases match TRBD1. The trim removed 4 bases at V and 7 bases at J, leaving 6 bases unmatched. Per germline, CDR1 KGHDR and CDR2 SFDVKD. This CDR3 comprises 14 residues.

The chain uses TRBV7-8 and TRBJ2-7, with TRBD2 as a possible D gene (5 bases). The CDR3 length is 15 residues. Trimming pared 3 bases from V and 6 bases from J, leaving 18 bases between. Germline CDR1 is SGHVS and CDR2 is FQNEAQ. In nucleotides, the CDR3 is TGTGCCAGCAGCTTGGACGGGGTGCCGGCGGCCGAGCAGTACTTC. The encoded protein is CASSLDGVPAAEQYF.

This chain uses TRBV3-1 (or the pseudogene TRBV3-2) with TRBJ2-3; the D is unclear. Germline CDR1 is LGHDT and CDR2 is YNNKEL (reference sequence). This CDR3 contains 14 residues. Trimming took 3 bases from V and 0 from J, leaving 7 bases between them. CDR3 DNA sequence: TGTGCCAGCAGCCACTATACTAGCACAGATACGCAGTATTTT. It yields the protein CASSHYTSTDTQYF.

The V call is TRBV29-1, the J call TRBJ2-1; TRBD1 is a possible D gene (7 bases). CDR1 and CDR2 from the germline V gene are SQVTM and ANQGSEA. The V gene lost 7 bases and the J gene lost 9 bases, with 22 bases spanning the gap. The CDR3 has 14 residues. This chain's CDR3 is CSAGRDSRWGEQFF. The DNA for the CDR3 is TGCAGCGCCGGGCGGGACAGTAGGTGGGGTGAGCAGTTCTTC.

The chain is built from TRBV5-1 and TRBJ2-5, with D possibly matching TRBD2 (5 bases). CDR3 length equals 17 residues. The V gene's germline CDR1 is SGHRS and CDR2 YFSETQ. V lost 2 bases and J 4 bases, leaving 21 bases between the germline ends. As DNA, the CDR3 is TGCGCCAGCAGCTTCGCCCCCGGGCCAACCGGAGGAGAGACCCAGTACTTC. Translated, it gives CASSFAPGPTGGETQYF.

This clone occurred a few times. The rearrangement links TRBV15 to TRBJ2-7; 10 bases map to TRBD2. The length of the CDR3 is 15 residues. After removal of 0 bases from V and 5 bases from J, the junction contained 4 bases not matched to a gene. Germline values: CDR1 LNHNV, CDR2 YYDKDF (reference sequence). Written as DNA, the CDR3 is TGTGCCACCAGCAGAGAGGTAGCGGGGGGTCACGAGCAGTACTTC. It encodes CATSREVAGGHEQYF.

The V gene is TRBV10-3, the J gene TRBJ1-3; 8 bases are a match to TRBD1. J was trimmed by 0 bases and V by 7 bases; bases with no gene match: 5. CDR3 length: 15 amino acids. CDR1 and CDR2 (germline): ENHRY, SYGVKD. CDR3 sequence (DNA): TGTGCCATCACTGACAGGGGAGACTCTGGAAACACCATATATTTT. Residues: CAITDRGDSGNTIYF.